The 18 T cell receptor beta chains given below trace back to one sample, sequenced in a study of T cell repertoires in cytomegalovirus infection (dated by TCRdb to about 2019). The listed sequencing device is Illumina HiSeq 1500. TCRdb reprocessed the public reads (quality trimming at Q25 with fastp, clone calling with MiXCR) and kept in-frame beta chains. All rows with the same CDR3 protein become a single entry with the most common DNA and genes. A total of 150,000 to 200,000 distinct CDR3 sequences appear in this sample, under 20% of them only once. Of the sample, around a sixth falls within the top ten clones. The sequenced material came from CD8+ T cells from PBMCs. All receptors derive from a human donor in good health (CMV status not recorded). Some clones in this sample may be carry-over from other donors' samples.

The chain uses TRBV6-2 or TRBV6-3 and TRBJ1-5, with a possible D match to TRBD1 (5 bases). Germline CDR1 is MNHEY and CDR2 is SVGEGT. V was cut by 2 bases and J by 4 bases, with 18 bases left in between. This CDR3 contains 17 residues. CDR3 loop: CASSYLGRSWGNQPQHF. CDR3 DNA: TGTGCCAGCAGTTACCTGGGACGGAGTTGGGGTAATCAGCCCCAGCATTTT.

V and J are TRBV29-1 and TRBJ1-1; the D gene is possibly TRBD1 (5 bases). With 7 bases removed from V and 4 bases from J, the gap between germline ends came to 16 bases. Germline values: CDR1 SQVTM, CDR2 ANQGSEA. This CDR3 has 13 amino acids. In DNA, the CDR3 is TGCAGCGCCGGGAGAAGGGGTGGCACTGAAGCTTTCTTT. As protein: CSAGRRGGTEAFF.

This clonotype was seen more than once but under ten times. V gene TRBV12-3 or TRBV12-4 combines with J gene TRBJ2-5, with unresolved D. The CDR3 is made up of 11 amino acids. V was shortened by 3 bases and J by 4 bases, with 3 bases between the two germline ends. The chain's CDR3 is CASSFIETQYF. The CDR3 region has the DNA TGTGCCAGCAGTTTCATAGAGACCCAGTACTTC.

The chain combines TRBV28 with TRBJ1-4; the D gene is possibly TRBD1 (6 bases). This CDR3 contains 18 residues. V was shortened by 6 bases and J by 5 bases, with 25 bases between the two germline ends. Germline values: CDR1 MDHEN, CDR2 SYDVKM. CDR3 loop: CASSSGQSLKRKNEKLFF. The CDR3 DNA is TGTGCCAGCAGCTCAGGACAGTCCCTTAAGAGAAAAAATGAAAAACTGTTTTTT.

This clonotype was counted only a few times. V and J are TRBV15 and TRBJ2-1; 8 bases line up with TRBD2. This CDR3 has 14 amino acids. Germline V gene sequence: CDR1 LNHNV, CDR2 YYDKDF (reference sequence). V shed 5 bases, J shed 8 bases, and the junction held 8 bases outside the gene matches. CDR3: CATSFGGGSDEQFF. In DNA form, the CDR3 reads TGTGCCACCAGCTTCGGGGGGGGGTCCGATGAGCAGTTCTTC. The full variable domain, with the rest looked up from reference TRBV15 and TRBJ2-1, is DAMVIQNPRYQVTQFGKPVTLSCSQTLNHNVMYWYQQKSSQAPKLLFHYYDKDFNNEADTPDNFQSRRPNTSFCFLDIRSPGLGDTAMYLCATSFGGGSDEQFFGPGTRLTVL.

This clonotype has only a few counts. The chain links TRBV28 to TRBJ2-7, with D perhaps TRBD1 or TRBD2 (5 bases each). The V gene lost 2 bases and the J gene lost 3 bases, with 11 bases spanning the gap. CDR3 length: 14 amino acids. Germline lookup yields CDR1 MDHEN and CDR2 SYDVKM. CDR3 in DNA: TGTGCCAGCAGTTTACCCGAGGGGTACTACGAGCAGTACTTC. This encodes CASSLPEGYYEQYF.

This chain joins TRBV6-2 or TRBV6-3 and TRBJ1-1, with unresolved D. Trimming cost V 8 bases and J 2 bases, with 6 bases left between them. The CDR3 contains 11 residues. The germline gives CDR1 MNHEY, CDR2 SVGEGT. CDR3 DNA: TGTGCCAGCGAGGGCAACACTGAAGCTTTCTTT. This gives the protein CASEGNTEAFF.

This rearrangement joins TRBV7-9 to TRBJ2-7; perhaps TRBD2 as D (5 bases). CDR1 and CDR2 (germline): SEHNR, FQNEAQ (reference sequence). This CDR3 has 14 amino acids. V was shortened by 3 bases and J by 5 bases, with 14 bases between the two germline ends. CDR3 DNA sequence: TGTGCCAGCAGCTTTATACCTCCGGGGAACGAGCAGTACTTC. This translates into CASSFIPPGNEQYF.

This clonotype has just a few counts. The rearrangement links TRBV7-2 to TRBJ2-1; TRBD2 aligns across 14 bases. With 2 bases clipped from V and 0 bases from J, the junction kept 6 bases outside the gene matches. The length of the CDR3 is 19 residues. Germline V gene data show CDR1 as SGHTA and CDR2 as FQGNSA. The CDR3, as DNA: TGTGCCAGCAGCTTACGGACTAGCGGGGGGCGGGACTCCTACAATGAGCAGTTCTTC. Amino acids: CASSLRTSGGRDSYNEQFF.

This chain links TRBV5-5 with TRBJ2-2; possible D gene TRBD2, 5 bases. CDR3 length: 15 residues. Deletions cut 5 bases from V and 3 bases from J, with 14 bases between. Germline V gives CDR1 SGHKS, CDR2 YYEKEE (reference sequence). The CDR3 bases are TGTGCCAGCAGAACGGACTCTCGGGACACCGGGGAGCTGTTTTTT. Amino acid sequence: CASRTDSRDTGELFF.

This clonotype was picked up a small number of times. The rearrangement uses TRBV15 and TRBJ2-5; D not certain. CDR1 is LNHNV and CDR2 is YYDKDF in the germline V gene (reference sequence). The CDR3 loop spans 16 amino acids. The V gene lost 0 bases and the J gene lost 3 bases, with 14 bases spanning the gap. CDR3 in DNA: TGTGCCACCAGCAGAGATTTCCCCCGGGCAGAAGAGACCCAGTACTTC. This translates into CATSRDFPRAEETQYF.

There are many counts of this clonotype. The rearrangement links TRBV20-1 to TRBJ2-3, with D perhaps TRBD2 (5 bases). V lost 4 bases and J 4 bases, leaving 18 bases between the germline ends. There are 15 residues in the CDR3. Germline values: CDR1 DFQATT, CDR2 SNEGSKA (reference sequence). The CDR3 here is CSANRGSVGPDTQYF. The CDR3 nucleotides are TGCAGTGCTAACCGGGGTTCCGTCGGGCCAGATACGCAGTATTTT.

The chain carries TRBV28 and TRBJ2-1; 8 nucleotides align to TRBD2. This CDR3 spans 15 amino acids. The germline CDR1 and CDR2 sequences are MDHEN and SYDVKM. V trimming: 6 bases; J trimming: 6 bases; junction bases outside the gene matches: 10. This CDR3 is CASSPVSGRANEQFF. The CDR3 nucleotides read TGTGCCAGCAGCCCCGTGTCCGGGAGGGCCAATGAGCAGTTCTTC.

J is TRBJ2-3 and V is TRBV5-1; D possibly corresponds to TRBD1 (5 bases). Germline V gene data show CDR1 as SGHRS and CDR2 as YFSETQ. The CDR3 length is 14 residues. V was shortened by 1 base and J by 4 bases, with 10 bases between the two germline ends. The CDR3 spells CASSLRQGADTQYF. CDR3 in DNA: TGCGCCAGCAGCTTGAGGCAGGGCGCAGATACGCAGTATTTT.

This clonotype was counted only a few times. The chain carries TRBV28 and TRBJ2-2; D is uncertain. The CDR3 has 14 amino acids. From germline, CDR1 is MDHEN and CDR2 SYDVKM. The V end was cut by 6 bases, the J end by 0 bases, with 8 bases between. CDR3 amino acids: CASRTLANTGELFF. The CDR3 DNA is TGTGCCAGCAGAACGCTCGCGAACACCGGGGAGCTGTTTTTT. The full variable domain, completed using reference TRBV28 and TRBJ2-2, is DVKVTQSSRYLVKRTGEKVFLECVQDMDHENMFWYRQDPGLGLRLIYFSYDVKMKEKGDIPEGYSVSREKKERFSLILESASTNQTSMYLCASRTLANTGELFFGEGSRLTVL.

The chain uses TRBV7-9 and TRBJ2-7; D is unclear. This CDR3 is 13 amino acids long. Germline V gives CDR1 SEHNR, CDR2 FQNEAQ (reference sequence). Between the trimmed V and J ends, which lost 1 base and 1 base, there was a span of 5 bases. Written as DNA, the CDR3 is TGTGCCAGCAGCTTAGTGGAGTCCTACGAGCAGTACTTC. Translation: CASSLVESYEQYF. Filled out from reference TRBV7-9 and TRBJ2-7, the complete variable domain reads DTGVSQNPRHKITKRGQNVTFRCDPISEHNRLYWYRQTLGQGPEFLTYFQNEAQLEKSRLLSDRFSAERPKGSFSTLEIQRTEQGDSAMYLCASSLVESYEQYFGPGTRLTVT.

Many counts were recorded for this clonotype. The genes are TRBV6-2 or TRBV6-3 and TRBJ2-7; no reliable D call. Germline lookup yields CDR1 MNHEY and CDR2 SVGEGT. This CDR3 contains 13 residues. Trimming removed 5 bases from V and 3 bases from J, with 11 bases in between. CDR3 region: CASSPILGYEQYF. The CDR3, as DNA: TGTGCCAGCAGTCCAATACTCGGCTACGAGCAGTACTTC.

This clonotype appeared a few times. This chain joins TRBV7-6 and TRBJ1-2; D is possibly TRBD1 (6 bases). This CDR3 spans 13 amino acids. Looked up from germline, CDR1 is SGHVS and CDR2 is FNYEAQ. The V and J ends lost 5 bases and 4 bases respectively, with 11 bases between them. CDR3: CASSADRFYGYTF. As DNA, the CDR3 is TGTGCCAGCAGCGCGGACAGATTCTATGGCTACACCTTC.